Sequencing of this T cell receptor (beta chain) was carried out in a study of OX40 agonist ivuxolimab in advanced cancers. Sequencing was performed with immunoSEQ multiplex PCR; in TCRdb, only in-frame clones are kept and a portion is missing. The sample consists of nearly 110,000 clones, 90% of them appearing once. Germline loops: CDR1 SGHDT, CDR2 YYEEEE. The CDR3 length is 11 residues. V lost 4 bases and J lost 15, with 14 bases in between. J is TRBJ2-1 and V is TRBV5-6; possible D gene TRBD2, 6 bases. The sample here was CD4+ or CD8+ T cells sorted from blood, taken in a trial of the OX40 agonist ivuxolimab. The sequence derives from an adult with an advanced solid tumor such as melanoma, head and neck, liver or kidney cancer. This CDR3 reads CASSRTTRWFF. The CDR3 DNA reads TGTGCCAGCAGCAGGACTACCCGCTGGTTCTTC.